Below are 6 T cell receptor beta chains sequenced from a single sample in a study of response to subunit inactivated influenza vaccine. In TCRdb, the RT-PCR reads were re-called with MiXCR into one record per CDR3 protein. The profile shows hundreds of thousands of distinct CDR3 sequences, 9.5% to 15% of them singletons. Sample: non-naive T cells sorted from PBMCs, taken roughly 2 weeks before vaccination. The receptors come from a man between 50 and 59 years old who received an inactivated influenza vaccine.

This clonotype was counted a few times. The V and J genes are TRBV11-2 and TRBJ2-7; 8 nucleotides align to TRBD2. Germline V gene lookup returns CDR1 SGHAT and CDR2 FQNNGV. The trim removed 0 bases at V and 0 bases at J, leaving 7 bases unmatched. This CDR3 is built from 17 residues. The CDR3 sequence is CASSLDIAGRSSYEQYF. The CDR3 region has the DNA TGTGCCAGCAGCTTAGACATAGCGGGAAGGAGCTCCTACGAGCAGTACTTC.

Details on this clonotype: One end of the junction does not line up with germline, which may come from a read error. The J gene is TRBJ2-5, the V gene TRBV9; a weak D match, TRBD2 (5 bases). The CDR3 has 14 residues. In germline, CDR1 is SGDLS, CDR2 YYNGEE. CDR3 nucleotides: TGTGCCAGTAGCGTAGGCTACACACAAGAGACCCACTACTTC. This gives the protein CASSVGYTQETHYF.

This clonotype was found many times. The V call is TRBV14, the J call TRBJ2-1; the D is unclear. The CDR3 sequence is 16 residues long. Looked up from germline, CDR1 is SGHDN and CDR2 is FVKESK. V lost 3 bases to trimming and J lost 9 bases, with 21 bases between them. CDR3 sequence (DNA): TGTGCCAGCAGCCAGACTGAAGTCCAACCCGTCGGTGAGCAGTTCTTC. Protein sequence: CASSQTEVQPVGEQFF.

There are a few counts of this clonotype. V usage is TRBV20-1 and J usage is TRBJ2-7, with 7 bases identical to TRBD1. Germline CDR1 and CDR2: DFQATT and SNEGSKA (reference sequence). The J segment lost 2 bases and the V segment lost 3 bases, leaving 4 bases of the junction unmatched. The CDR3 sequence is 13 residues long. The CDR3 bases are TGCAGTGCTAGTTGGCAGGGGGCCTACGAGCAGTACTTC. Amino acid sequence: CSASWQGAYEQYF.

CDR3 sequence (DNA): TGTGCCAGCAGTTTTGTAGGGGACATCAAATGGTGGAATCAGCCCCAGCATTTT. Translation gives CASSFVGDIKWWNQPQHF. The chain is built from TRBV12-3 or TRBV12-4 and TRBJ1-5; possibly TRBD1 for D (6 bases). Trimming shortened V by 3 bases and J by 4 bases, and 22 bases separated the two germline ends. The CDR3 spans 18 residues.

This clonotype was detected only a few times. The rearrangement links TRBV29-1 to TRBJ2-2; D uncertain. Trimming stripped 4 bases from V and 1 base from J, with 7 bases between. CDR1 and CDR2 from the germline V gene are SQVTM and ANQGSEA. The CDR3 contains 13 residues. CDR3 loop: CSVVKQNTGELFF. In nucleotides, the CDR3 is TGCAGCGTTGTAAAGCAGAACACCGGGGAGCTGTTTTTT.